One sample yielded the 23 T cell receptor beta chains listed below, sequenced in a study of T cell changes during pregnancy in multiple sclerosis. Produced via immunoSEQ multiplex PCR; TCRdb's table is partial and in-frame only. Of about 77,000 clones in the sample, over 75% were seen once. Sequencing was performed on peripheral blood, taken before pregnancy. These receptors were obtained from a female donor with multiple sclerosis, enrolled in a pregnancy study.

V usage is TRBV2 and J usage is TRBJ2-1; D is perhaps TRBD1 (5 bases). The ends were cut back, 6 bases at V and 13 bases at J, with 13 bases in the middle. This CDR3 has 11 residues. Germline CDR1 and CDR2: SNHLY and FYNNEI. CDR3 loop: CASRQGTGQFF. CDR3 DNA sequence: TGTGCCAGCAGGCAGGGTACTGGTCAGTTCTTC.

The chain uses TRBV11-2 and TRBJ1-4; D is undetermined. The germline V gene has CDR1 SGHAT and CDR2 FQNNGV. V lost 1 base, J lost 3 bases, and 6 bases lay in between. This CDR3 has 14 residues. For the CDR3, the DNA is TGTGCCAGCAGCTTAGGGCTAGCTAATGAAAAACTGTTTTTT. Its translation: CASSLGLANEKLFF.

The chain links TRBV5-4 to TRBJ1-1; 7 bases agree with TRBD1. This CDR3 contains 13 residues. In germline, CDR1 is SGHNT, CDR2 YYREEE (reference sequence). The ends lost 1 base at V and 4 bases at J; junction bases unmatched: 1. In DNA, the CDR3 is TGTGCCAGCAGCTTGAACAGGGGCACTGAAGCTTTCTTT. It codes for CASSLNRGTEAFF.

This clone was seen a few times. V and J are TRBV7-9 and TRBJ2-7; 9 bases are shared with TRBD1. Looked up from germline, CDR1 is SEHNR and CDR2 is FQNEAQ (reference sequence). With V trimmed by 5 bases and J by 3 bases, 14 bases remained unmatched. The CDR3 runs to 17 residues. CDR3 region: CASSTDASGQGIYEQYF. The CDR3 DNA is TGTGCCAGCAGCACGGATGCCTCGGGACAGGGAATCTACGAGCAGTACTTC. Full variable domain (outside the CDR3, taken from reference TRBV7-9 and TRBJ2-7): DTGVSQNPRHKITKRGQNVTFRCDPISEHNRLYWYRQTLGQGPEFLTYFQNEAQLEKSRLLSDRFSAERPKGSFSTLEIQRTEQGDSAMYLCASSTDASGQGIYEQYFGPGTRLTVT.

This clone has only one observation. The rearrangement links TRBV13 to TRBJ2-5, with D uncertain. Deletions cut 1 base from V and 5 bases from J, with 2 bases between. CDR3 length equals 11 residues. The germline CDR1 and CDR2 sequences are PRHDT and FYEKMQ (reference sequence). The CDR3 here is CASSLAETQYF. The CDR3 region has the DNA TGTGCCAGCAGCTTAGCGGAGACCCAGTACTTC.

The chain joins TRBV18 to TRBJ2-2; D perhaps matches TRBD1 (5 bases). V was trimmed by 3 bases and J by 4 bases, leaving 15 bases between them. Germline V lookup: CDR1 KGHSH, CDR2 LQKENI. CDR3 length: 16 residues. CDR3 DNA sequence: TGTGCCAGCTCACCGGGTACAGGTCTGACCACCGGGGAGCTGTTTTTT. It encodes CASSPGTGLTTGELFF.

This clone occurred a few times. V gene TRBV19 combines with J gene TRBJ2-3; a weak D match, TRBD2 (6 bases). Trimming removed 6 bases from V and 1 base from J, with 17 bases in between. This CDR3 has 16 residues. Looked up from germline, CDR1 is LNHDA and CDR2 is SQIVND (reference sequence). This CDR3 is CASSKRPGLRTDTQYF. The CDR3 coding sequence is TGTGCCAGTAGCAAACGGCCGGGACTTCGCACAGATACGCAGTATTTT.

This chain joins TRBV30 and TRBJ2-2, with 7 bases identical to TRBD1. V shed 3 bases and J 4 bases; nucleotides not matched to a gene: 11. The CDR3 runs 16 residues. Germline V gene lookup returns CDR1 GTSNPN and CDR2 SVGIG (reference sequence). The CDR3 reads CAWRIKIGTATGELFF. The CDR3 DNA sequence: TGTGCCTGGAGGATAAAAATTGGGACAGCCACCGGGGAGCTGTTTTTT. Combining the CDR3 with reference TRBV30 and TRBJ2-2 gives the whole variable domain SQTIHQWPATLVQPVGSPLSLECTVEGTSNPNLYWYRQAAGRGLQLLFYSVGIGQISSEVPQNLSASRPQDRQFILSSKKLLLSDSGFYLCAWRIKIGTATGELFFGEGSRLTVL.

This sequence joins TRBV11-2 and TRBJ1-1; the D is unclear. The CDR3 has 14 residues. V was clipped by 1 base and J by 4 bases, with 10 bases between them. Per the germline V gene, CDR1 is SGHAT and CDR2 is FQNNGV. CDR3 in DNA: TGTGCCAGCAGCTTAGTAGAGGGAGTCACTGAAGCTTTCTTT. It specifies CASSLVEGVTEAFF.

This clone was detected a few times. CDR3 sequence reads: CASSPPGGVYEQFF. The DNA for the CDR3 is TGTGCCAGCTCACCACCGGGGGGTGTGTATGAGCAGTTCTTC. V is TRBV18 and J is TRBJ2-1; a possible D gene is TRBD2 (6 bases). Trimming removed 0 bases at V and 8 bases at J, with 11 bases between. This CDR3 has 14 amino acids. Germline lookup yields CDR1 KGHSH and CDR2 LQKENI.

The rearrangement links TRBV5-1 to TRBJ1-6, with 9 bases fitting TRBD1. The CDR3 runs to 15 residues. Per germline, CDR1 SGHRS and CDR2 YFSETQ. After removal of 0 bases from V and 9 bases from J, the junction contained 4 bases not matched to a gene. The CDR3 is CASSLDLTGGSPLHF. As DNA, the CDR3 is TGCGCCAGCAGCTTGGACCTGACAGGGGGTTCACCCCTCCACTTT.

The chain employs TRBV11-2 and TRBJ1-2; a possible D gene is TRBD1 (6 bases). Trimming stripped 4 bases from V and 5 bases from J, with 23 bases between. Germline V lookup: CDR1 SGHAT, CDR2 FQNNGV. CDR3 length: 17 amino acids. The CDR3 is CASSSLRGGQGLYGYTF. In nucleotides, the CDR3 is TGTGCCAGCAGCTCCCTGCGGGGGGGGCAGGGGTTGTATGGCTACACCTTC.

The chain joins TRBV7-8 to TRBJ1-2; 8 bases fit TRBD1. The CDR3 loop spans 17 amino acids. Germline trimming cut 4 bases from V and 4 bases from J; bases unmatched to any gene: 14. The germline CDR1 and CDR2 sequences are SGHVS and FQNEAQ. CDR3 sequence (DNA): TGTGCCAGCAGCTCCGAAGGTCCAGGGGGCCCCTTCTATGGCTACACCTTC. Translating it yields CASSSEGPGGPFYGYTF.

This chain uses TRBV9 with TRBJ1-6, with D hard to call. V lost 5 bases to trimming and J lost 3 bases, with 18 bases between them. In germline, CDR1 is SGDLS, CDR2 YYNGEE. The CDR3 consists of 17 residues. The CDR3 DNA reads TGTGCCAGCAGTTCTGGACTGAGGGCGGTCTATAATTCACCCCTCCACTTT. Its translation is CASSSGLRAVYNSPLHF.

The genes are TRBV5-1 and TRBJ1-2; tentatively, D is TRBD1 (6 bases). The CDR3 extends over 15 amino acids. V was cut by 4 bases and J by 2 bases, with 15 bases left in between. Per the germline V gene, CDR1 is SGHRS and CDR2 is YFSETQ. For the CDR3, the DNA is TGCGCCAGCAGCCCCCAGGGGCAGCTCAACTATGGCTACACCTTC. The encoded protein is CASSPQGQLNYGYTF. The variable domain in full, with the rest retrieved from reference TRBV5-1 and TRBJ1-2, is KAGVTQTPRYLIKTRGQQVTLSCSPISGHRSVSWYQQTPGQGLQFLFEYFSETQRNKGNFPGRFSGRQFSNSRSEMNVSTLELGDSALYLCASSPQGQLNYGYTFGSGTRLTVV.

In DNA, the CDR3 is TGTGCCAGCAGTAGGACAGTATCCTACGAGCAGTACTTC. This gives the protein CASSRTVSYEQYF. The chain uses TRBV2 and TRBJ2-7; D may be TRBD1 (6 bases). V lost 5 bases and J lost 1, with 9 bases in between. CDR3 size: 13 residues. Looked up from germline, CDR1 is SNHLY and CDR2 is FYNNEI.

The chain has TRBV5-1 and TRBJ1-4; D remains unclear. The V gene's germline CDR1 is SGHRS and CDR2 YFSETQ. V dropped 0 bases and J dropped 3 bases, with 15 bases sitting between them. The CDR3 consists of 17 residues. The CDR3 DNA sequence: TGCGCCAGCAGCTTGGGTACGGCTCCTACAGCTAATGAAAAACTGTTTTTT. Amino acid sequence: CASSLGTAPTANEKLFF.

The V gene is TRBV5-4, the J gene TRBJ1-5; TRBD1 matches at 8 bases. This CDR3 has 14 amino acids. Trimming removed 4 bases from V and 4 bases from J; junction bases left unmatched: 4. In germline, CDR1 is SGHNT, CDR2 YYREEE (reference sequence). The CDR3 loop is CASSKTGENQPQHF. The DNA for the CDR3 is TGTGCCAGCAGCAAGACAGGGGAGAATCAGCCCCAGCATTTT.

J is TRBJ2-7 and V is TRBV13; D gene unclear. V was shortened by 8 bases and J by 2 bases, with 7 bases between the two germline ends. Germline V gene sequence: CDR1 PRHDT, CDR2 FYEKMQ (reference sequence). There are 11 residues in the CDR3. Here the CDR3 reads CASGRAYEQYF. CDR3 in DNA: TGTGCCAGCGGGCGCGCCTACGAGCAGTACTTC.

The gene calls are TRBV7-3 and TRBJ1-2; D might be TRBD1 (6 bases). Germline CDR1 reads SGHTA; CDR2 reads FQGTGA. V was clipped by 0 bases and J by 4 bases, with 12 bases between them. This CDR3 has 15 amino acids. The CDR3 coding sequence is TGTGCCAGCAGCTTAACAGGGGGGGGGAGCTATGGCTACACCTTC. Protein sequence: CASSLTGGGSYGYTF.

The J gene is TRBJ2-2, the V gene TRBV15, with 9 bases fitting TRBD1. This CDR3 is 14 amino acids long. From germline, CDR1 is LNHNV and CDR2 YYDKDF (reference sequence). V was clipped by 9 bases and J by 3 bases; unmatched bases: 5. The CDR3 loop reads CATTTGGDTGELFF. The CDR3 DNA is TGTGCCACAACAACAGGGGGCGACACCGGGGAGCTGTTTTTT.

The CDR3 region has the DNA TGTGCCAGCAGTGAATCGGGGGGGGAGCTCCTCAATCAGCCCCAGCATTTT. Its translation is CASSESGGELLNQPQHF. The rearrangement links TRBV2 to TRBJ1-5; weak D call: TRBD1 (5 bases). CDR3 size: 17 residues. Trimming pared 2 bases from V and 3 bases from J, leaving 17 bases between. Germline V gene data show CDR1 as SNHLY and CDR2 as FYNNEI. Looking up the rest from reference TRBV2 and TRBJ1-5 gives the full variable domain: EPEVTQTPSHQVTQMGQEVILRCVPISNHLYFYWYRQILGQKVEFLVSFYNNEISEKSEIFDDQFSVERPDGSNFTLKIRSTKLEDSAMYFCASSESGGELLNQPQHFGDGTRLSIL.

This clone was observed once. The chain carries TRBV5-1 and TRBJ2-3; 8 bases are a match to TRBD1. Germline CDR1 reads SGHRS; CDR2 reads YFSETQ. The CDR3 has 15 residues. Unmatched junction bases numbered 5, after V lost 3 bases and J lost 2 bases. CDR3 loop: CASSSGQGDTDTQYF. Written as DNA, the CDR3 is TGCGCCAGCAGCTCTGGACAGGGTGACACAGATACGCAGTATTTT.